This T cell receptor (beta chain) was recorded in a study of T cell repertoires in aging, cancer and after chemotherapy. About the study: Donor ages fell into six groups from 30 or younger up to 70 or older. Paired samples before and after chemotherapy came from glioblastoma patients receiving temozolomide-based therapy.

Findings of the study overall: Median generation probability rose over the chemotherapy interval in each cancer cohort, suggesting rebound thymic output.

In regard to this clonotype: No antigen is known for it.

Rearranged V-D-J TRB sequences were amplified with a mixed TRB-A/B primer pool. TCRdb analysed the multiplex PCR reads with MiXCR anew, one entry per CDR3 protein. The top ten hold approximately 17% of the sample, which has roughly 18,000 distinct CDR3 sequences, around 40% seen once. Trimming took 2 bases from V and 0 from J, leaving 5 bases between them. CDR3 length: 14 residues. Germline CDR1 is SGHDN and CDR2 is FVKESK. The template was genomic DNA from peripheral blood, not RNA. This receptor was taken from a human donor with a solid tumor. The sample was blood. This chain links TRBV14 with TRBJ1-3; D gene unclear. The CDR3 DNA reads TGTGCCAGCAGCCAAACCGACTCTGGAAACACCATATATTTT. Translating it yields CASSQTDSGNTIYF.